This record looks at one T cell receptor (beta chain) sequence and its context. V gave up 2 bases and J gave up 5 bases; unmatched junction bases: 5. This CDR3 has 14 amino acids. CDR1 SGHVS and CDR2 FQNEAQ come from the germline V gene. Assay used: immunoSEQ multiplex PCR; TCRdb lists only in-frame clones, some missing. The sample yields about 64,000 clones, roughly 91% seen once. This record belongs to a study of cytomegalovirus exposure and HLA in healthy donors. Across the study: A later analysis reported the same platform for the 120 validation repertoires and the roughly 700 first-cohort repertoires.

This chain joins TRBV7-8 and TRBJ2-5, with TRBD2 matching over 7 bases. This sequence was found in a woman in her late teens or twenties in good health and CMV-seronegative. The sample consisted of PBMCs. In DNA, the CDR3 is TGTGCCAGCAGCTTAACTTGGGGGGGGGAGACCCAGTACTTC. Translating it yields CASSLTWGGETQYF.